These 18 T cell receptor beta chains share one sample of origin, sequenced in a study of T-cell memory formation after mild COVID-19 (dated by TCRdb to the early 2020s). The library was prepared using 5' RACE. Instrument used: Illumina NovaSeq 6000. Through fastp at Q25 and MiXCR, TCRdb rebuilt clones from the public reads, retaining in-frame beta chains. Rows merge per CDR3 protein into single entries with the most common DNA and genes. A total of roughly 340,000 distinct CDR3 sequences appear in this sample, approximately 15% of them only once. Of the sample, approximately 20% is held by the ten largest clones. The sequenced material came from PBMCs or a T cell subset sorted from them (not recorded which). The source of these receptors is a man aged 18 to 35 who had mild COVID-19 (a few samples of this study predate the infection). The sample titles of this study are shuffled in the database, so cell type and time point are left out; the donor was told from shared clones.

V gene TRBV28 combines with J gene TRBJ2-5; D is unresolved. This CDR3 has 13 amino acids. The V and J ends lost 6 bases and 1 base respectively, with 9 bases between them. The germline CDR1 and CDR2 sequences are MDHEN and SYDVKM. CDR3 loop: CASRVHVQETQYF. The CDR3 DNA is TGTGCCAGCAGGGTCCATGTCCAAGAGACCCAGTACTTC.

In its sample, this clonotype was seen a few times. J is TRBJ1-5 and V is TRBV11-2, with TRBD1 matching over 10 bases. V lost 5 bases, J lost 3 bases, and 10 bases stayed unmatched. Per the germline V gene, CDR1 is SGHAT and CDR2 is FQNNGV. This CDR3 contains 17 residues. The CDR3 sequence is CASSPGIGTGVNQPQHF. CDR3 bases: TGTGCCAGCAGCCCAGGTATTGGGACAGGGGTCAATCAGCCCCAGCATTTT. Together with reference TRBV11-2 and TRBJ1-5, the CDR3 gives the full variable domain: EAGVAQSPRYKIIEKRQSVAFWCNPISGHATLYWYQQILGQGPKLLIQFQNNGVVDDSQLPKDRFSAERLKGVDSTLKIQPAKLEDSAVYLCASSPGIGTGVNQPQHFGDGTRLSIL.

This chain joins TRBV6-5 and TRBJ1-1; TRBD1 matches at 8 bases. The CDR3 is made up of 14 amino acids. The junction had 5 bases not matched to a gene; V was cut back by 0 bases and J by 8 bases. Germline V lookup: CDR1 MNHEY, CDR2 SVGAGI. The CDR3 DNA is TGTGCCAGCAGTTACTCGTCAGGGGGCATCGAAGCTTTCTTT. The encoded protein is CASSYSSGGIEAFF.

Written as DNA, the CDR3 is TGCGCCAGCAGCTCCGGGACTAACCGTCCCCTCACAGATACGCAGTATTTT. Translating gives CASSSGTNRPLTDTQYF. The chain uses TRBV4-1 and TRBJ2-3; 7 positions match TRBD2. In germline, CDR1 is MGHRA, CDR2 YSYEKL. This CDR3 contains 17 residues. J was trimmed by 2 bases and V by 5 bases; bases with no gene match: 13.

This chain uses TRBV6-5 with TRBJ1-2; 7 bases fit TRBD1. Germline V gene data show CDR1 as MNHEY and CDR2 as SVGAGI. Trimming at V came to 8 bases and at J to 7 bases, leaving 7 bases not matched to a gene. CDR3 length: 12 residues. This chain's CDR3 is CASRQGVGGYTF. CDR3 DNA sequence: TGTGCCAGCCGGCAGGGGGTTGGTGGCTACACCTTC.

This chain uses TRBV20-1 with TRBJ2-3, with D unresolved. The CDR3 extends over 13 amino acids. Germline values: CDR1 DFQATT, CDR2 SNEGSKA (reference sequence). Trimming took 3 bases from V and 3 from J, leaving 10 bases between them. The CDR3 loop is CSARRLGTDTQYF. Here the CDR3 DNA reads TGCAGTGCTAGGAGGCTTGGTACAGATACGCAGTATTTT.

This clonotype was seen many times. The rearrangement links TRBV7-9 to TRBJ2-3, with D possibly called TRBD1 or TRBD2 (6 bases each). The CDR3 length is 16 residues. The germline V gene encodes CDR1 SEHNR and CDR2 FQNEAQ (reference sequence). The ends were cut back, 5 bases at V and 0 bases at J, with 15 bases in the middle. In nucleotides, the CDR3 is TGTGCCAGCAGCCCCACAGGGCGGGGTAGCACAGATACGCAGTATTTT. Translation: CASSPTGRGSTDTQYF.

This clonotype was counted between two and nine times. The gene calls are TRBV6-1 and TRBJ1-3; D gene unclear. Trimming stripped 2 bases from V and 7 bases from J, with 6 bases between. Per germline, CDR1 MNHNS and CDR2 SASEGT. The CDR3 runs 12 residues. CDR3 in amino acids: CASSEQANTIYF. The CDR3 DNA is TGTGCCAGCAGTGAACAGGCGAACACCATATATTTT.

J is TRBJ2-7 and V is TRBV5-5, with unresolved D. The CDR3 extends over 14 amino acids. The V end lost 5 bases, the J end lost 2 bases, and 14 bases lay between the germline ends. Germline CDR1 is SGHKS and CDR2 is YYEKEE (reference sequence). The CDR3 reads CASSTDWTAYEQYV. In DNA form, the CDR3 reads TGTGCCAGCAGTACTGACTGGACCGCCTACGAGCAGTACGTC.

This clonotype was seen more than once but under ten times. CDR3 amino acids: CASSWGQAYEQYF. As DNA, the CDR3 is TGCGCCAGCAGCTGGGGACAAGCCTACGAGCAGTACTTC. The chain combines TRBV5-1 with TRBJ2-7; tentatively, D is TRBD1 (6 bases). Between the trimmed V and J ends, which lost 3 bases and 2 bases, there was a span of 9 bases. CDR1 and CDR2 from the germline V gene are SGHRS and YFSETQ. The CDR3 loop spans 13 amino acids.

This clonotype has just a few counts. In nucleotides, the CDR3 is TGTGCCAGCAGCTCCATGGTCGCCGGGGAGCTGTTTTTT. Amino acids: CASSSMVAGELFF. The rearrangement uses TRBV6-2 or TRBV6-3 and TRBJ2-2; D is uncertain. The CDR3 sequence is 13 residues long. With 6 bases removed from V and 6 bases from J, the gap between germline ends came to 11 bases. Germline values: CDR1 MNHEY, CDR2 SVGEGT.

The rearrangement links TRBV7-2 to TRBJ1-1; the match to TRBD1 covers 8 bases. The CDR3 runs 15 residues. V dropped 2 bases and J dropped 1; count of bases not matched to a gene: 3. The V gene's germline CDR1 is SGHTA and CDR2 FQGNSA. The CDR3 here is CASSLSGTGNTEAFF. The CDR3 DNA follows: TGTGCCAGCAGCTTAAGTGGGACAGGGAACACTGAAGCTTTCTTT. Filled out from reference TRBV7-2 and TRBJ1-1, the complete variable domain reads GAGVSQSPSNKVTEKGKDVELRCDPISGHTALYWYRQSLGQGLEFLIYFQGNSAPDKSGLPSDRFSAERTGGSVSTLTIQRTQQEDSAVYLCASSLSGTGNTEAFFGQGTRLTVV.

This clonotype came up a few times. The V and J genes are TRBV5-1 and TRBJ2-1; 8 nucleotides match TRBD2. Trimming removed 5 bases from V and 0 bases from J; junction bases left unmatched: 7. The length of the CDR3 is 16 residues. The V gene's germline CDR1 is SGHRS and CDR2 YFSETQ. The CDR3 region is CASRPFSGVSYNEQFF. In DNA, the CDR3 is TGCGCCAGCAGACCCTTTAGCGGGGTCTCCTACAATGAGCAGTTCTTC.

This chain uses TRBV4-2 with TRBJ2-3, with 9 bases fitting TRBD2. V shed 0 bases and J 6 bases; nucleotides not matched to a gene: 7. This CDR3 is 16 amino acids long. In germline, CDR1 is LGHNA, CDR2 YNFKEQ. This CDR3 reads CASSQDRRGGRDTQYF. CDR3 DNA: TGTGCCAGCAGCCAAGATCGGCGGGGGGGCAGGGATACGCAGTATTTT.

This clonotype has a handful of counts. The rearrangement links TRBV6-5 to TRBJ2-1, with D possibly TRBD1 on 6 matching bases. Germline V CDR1 and CDR2: MNHEY, SVGAGI. Trimming took 2 bases from V and 4 from J, leaving 6 bases between them. CDR3 length: 13 residues. The DNA of the CDR3 is TGTGCCAGCAGTTACGGACAGTACAATGAGCAGTTCTTC. It specifies CASSYGQYNEQFF.

This clonotype appeared a single time. This chain joins TRBV6-6 and TRBJ1-2; weak D call: TRBD1 (6 bases). Looked up from germline, CDR1 is MNHNY and CDR2 is SVGAGI (reference sequence). Trimming stripped 0 bases from V and 0 bases from J, with 11 bases between. The CDR3 has 16 residues. The CDR3 region is CASSYSRGPANYGYTF. The CDR3 nucleotides read TGTGCCAGCAGTTACTCGCGGGGGCCAGCTAACTATGGCTACACCTTC.

CDR3: CASSQEQNRAYEQYF. CDR3 in DNA: TGCGCCAGCAGCCAAGAACAGAACAGGGCCTACGAGCAGTACTTC. The rearrangement joins TRBV4-1 to TRBJ2-7; possibly TRBD1 for D (6 bases). This CDR3 has 15 residues. V shed 0 bases and J shed 2 bases, with 11 bases lying between them. CDR1 and CDR2 (germline): MGHRA, YSYEKL.

The chain carries TRBV2 and TRBJ2-7; D not certain. The CDR3 covers 13 residues. Germline-derived CDR1 and CDR2 are SNHLY and FYNNEI. With 4 bases removed from V and 7 bases from J, the gap between germline ends came to 14 bases. CDR3 nucleotides: TGTGCCAGCAGTGTAAAGGCCTCCTTGGAGCAGTACGTC. It is translated as CASSVKASLEQYV.